The 29 T cell receptor beta chains given below trace back to one sample, sequenced in a study of technical replicates of blood from a few donors. The table came from immunoSEQ multiplex PCR; TCRdb's copy has only in-frame clones and leaves some out. The sample carries 70,000 to 80,000 clones, 91% recorded once. Material for sequencing was T cells isolated from PBMCs. The source of these receptors is a human donor in good health. Some clones in this sample may be carry-over from other donors' samples.

This clone showed up just once. This chain connects TRBV19 to TRBJ1-4; D gene uncertain. CDR3 length: 15 amino acids. Trimming took 3 bases from V and 6 from J, leaving 14 bases between them. Per the germline V gene, CDR1 is LNHDA and CDR2 is SQIVND (reference sequence). CDR3 DNA sequence: TGTGCCAGTAGTATCTCCAGCGGGGTGGATGAAAAACTGTTTTTT. Translation gives CASSISSGVDEKLFF.

The gene calls are TRBV5-4 and TRBJ2-7, with 9 bases lining up with TRBD1. V was clipped by 4 bases and J by 6 bases; unmatched bases: 5. This CDR3 contains 13 residues. Germline V gives CDR1 SGHNT, CDR2 YYREEE (reference sequence). The CDR3 DNA is TGTGCCAGCAGCCACGACAGGGGGGGCGAGCAGTACTTC. Amino acids: CASSHDRGGEQYF.

V usage is TRBV5-4 and J usage is TRBJ1-4; no clear D gene. CDR1 and CDR2 from the germline V gene are SGHNT and YYREEE (reference sequence). Trimming pared 0 bases from V and 7 bases from J, leaving 4 bases between. The CDR3 loop spans 12 amino acids. The CDR3 nucleotides are TGTGCCAGCAGCTTGGCTTCTGAAAAACTGTTTTTT. Its protein product is CASSLASEKLFF.

The chain carries TRBV11-2 and TRBJ2-1, with D unresolved. This CDR3 is built from 11 residues. The V and J ends lost 5 bases and 4 bases respectively, with 3 bases between them. Germline CDR1 is SGHAT and CDR2 is FQNNGV. The CDR3 DNA reads TGTGCCAGCAGCGTATACAATGAGCAGTTCTTC. This encodes CASSVYNEQFF.

The chain is built from TRBV5-1 and TRBJ2-7; 13 nucleotides agree with TRBD2. Germline loops: CDR1 SGHRS, CDR2 YFSETQ. The junction had 10 bases not matched to a gene; V was cut back by 5 bases and J by 5 bases. The length of the CDR3 is 16 residues. CDR3 sequence (DNA): TGCGCCAGCAGTGGGGTACTAGCGGGAGGGCCCAACGAGCAGTACTTC. Its protein is CASSGVLAGGPNEQYF.

The J gene is TRBJ1-2, the V gene TRBV10-3, with a weak D call TRBD1 (6 bases). The CDR3 sequence is 11 residues long. Deletions cut 9 bases from V and 5 bases from J, with 10 bases between. Germline CDR1 and CDR2: ENHRY and SYGVKD. The CDR3 spells CAIDTGYGYTF. In DNA form, the CDR3 reads TGTGCCATAGATACAGGGTATGGCTACACCTTC.

The sample holds one count of this clone. The J gene is TRBJ2-3, the V gene TRBV5-1; 7 positions agree with TRBD2. With V trimmed by 4 bases and J by 3 bases, 11 bases remained unmatched. Germline V gene sequence: CDR1 SGHRS, CDR2 YFSETQ. CDR3 length equals 16 residues. The DNA for the CDR3 is TGCGCCAGCAGCCACGGGAGCGGGGCGGGAACAGATACGCAGTATTTT. It translates to CASSHGSGAGTDTQYF.

J is TRBJ2-1 and V is TRBV18; D may be TRBD1 (6 bases). Trimming removed 2 bases from V and 3 bases from J, with 8 bases in between. The CDR3 spans 14 residues. CDR1 is KGHSH and CDR2 is LQKENI in the germline V gene. CDR3 nucleotides: TGTGCCAGCTCACCAGTAGGGGGCTACAATGAGCAGTTCTTC. It yields the protein CASSPVGGYNEQFF.

This clone occurred a few times. The chain joins TRBV7-3 to TRBJ1-1, with D uncertain. CDR3 length: 13 amino acids. V was shortened by 6 bases and J by 1 base, with 9 bases between the two germline ends. Germline assignment: CDR1 SGHTA and CDR2 FQGTGA. The CDR3 DNA sequence: TGTGCCAGCAGTAAAGAGTGGAACACTGAAGCTTTCTTT. Amino acid sequence: CASSKEWNTEAFF.

This rearrangement joins TRBV28 to TRBJ1-1, with TRBD1 identical over 8 bases. J gave up 4 bases and V 5 bases, and 6 bases lay outside the gene matches. The CDR3 extends over 14 amino acids. Per the germline V gene, CDR1 is MDHEN and CDR2 is SYDVKM. The CDR3 spells CASSPRQGFTEAFF. The CDR3, as DNA: TGTGCCAGCAGTCCGCGACAGGGGTTCACTGAAGCTTTCTTT.

This chain links TRBV4-1 with TRBJ2-7; 9 nucleotides agree with TRBD2. The CDR3 extends over 14 amino acids. Trimming at V came to 6 bases and at J to 2 bases, leaving 5 bases not matched to a gene. Germline CDR1 is MGHRA and CDR2 is YSYEKL. CDR3 nucleotide sequence: TGCGCCAGCAGTCATAGCGGGAGCACCTACGAGCAGTACTTC. Amino acids: CASSHSGSTYEQYF.

J is TRBJ2-7 and V is TRBV5-6; 8 positions agree with TRBD2. This CDR3 has 16 residues. The V gene end was trimmed by 6 bases and the J gene end by 2 bases; junction bases not matched to a gene: 13. Germline V gene sequence: CDR1 SGHDT, CDR2 YYEEEE. This CDR3 reads CASTFGGLVKAYEQYF. The CDR3, as DNA: TGTGCCAGCACCTTCGGGGGACTAGTCAAGGCCTACGAGCAGTACTTC.

The chain couples TRBV10-3 to TRBJ2-5; perhaps TRBD1 as D (6 bases). V shed 6 bases and J shed 4 bases, with 15 bases lying between them. The CDR3 consists of 14 residues. The germline CDR1 and CDR2 sequences are ENHRY and SYGVKD. This CDR3 is CAIRRNRDSETQYF. The CDR3 DNA reads TGTGCCATCAGACGTAACAGGGATTCAGAGACCCAGTACTTC.

The chain uses TRBV7-9 and TRBJ1-1; D may be TRBD1 (5 bases). V shed 5 bases and J shed 0 bases, with 10 bases lying between them. This CDR3 spans 14 amino acids. Germline V gene lookup returns CDR1 SEHNR and CDR2 FQNEAQ (reference sequence). Here the CDR3 DNA reads TGTGCCAGCAGCCCAGGGCTGGTGAACACTGAAGCTTTCTTT. Its protein is CASSPGLVNTEAFF.

V usage is TRBV28 and J usage is TRBJ2-1, with TRBD2 matching over 10 bases. Germline V gene lookup returns CDR1 MDHEN and CDR2 SYDVKM. CDR3 length: 18 residues. The V gene end was trimmed by 5 bases and the J gene end by 3 bases; junction bases not matched to a gene: 13. CDR3 residues: CASSINRIAGGNYNEQFF. The DNA of the CDR3 is TGTGCCAGCAGTATAAACCGAATAGCGGGAGGAAACTACAATGAGCAGTTCTTC.

The chain joins TRBV19 to TRBJ2-3; 15 bases fit TRBD2. This CDR3 is built from 18 residues. V was pared by 9 bases and J by 0 bases, with 10 bases of the junction left unmatched. The germline CDR1 and CDR2 sequences are LNHDA and SQIVND (reference sequence). The CDR3 reads CARGTSGGPEPSTDTQYF. Here the CDR3 DNA reads TGTGCCAGAGGGACTAGCGGGGGGCCCGAGCCTAGCACAGATACGCAGTATTTT.

V is TRBV2 and J is TRBJ1-5; TRBD1 is a possible D gene (5 bases). This CDR3 comprises 13 residues. In germline, CDR1 is SNHLY, CDR2 FYNNEI. Trimming left V 6 bases short and J 10 bases short, with 16 bases between. CDR3 sequence: CASSASRGGPQHF. The CDR3 coding sequence is TGTGCCAGCAGCGCTTCTAGGGGTGGTCCCCAGCATTTT.

The gene calls are TRBV28 and TRBJ1-1, with TRBD1 as a possible D gene (6 bases). This CDR3 is built from 14 residues. Between the trimmed V and J ends, which lost 0 bases and 5 bases, there was a span of 10 bases. Per the germline V gene, CDR1 is MDHEN and CDR2 is SYDVKM. In nucleotides, the CDR3 is TGTGCCAGCAGTTTATGGGGACAAACGACTGAAGCTTTCTTT. Translated, it gives CASSLWGQTTEAFF.

The V call is TRBV5-4, the J call TRBJ1-6; 12 bases align to TRBD1. The CDR3 runs 18 residues. V lost 2 bases to trimming and J lost 1 base; unmatched junction nucleotides: 4. The germline CDR1 and CDR2 sequences are SGHNT and YYREEE (reference sequence). CDR3 in DNA: TGTGCCAGCAGCTTAACGGGACAGGGGGCTTCCTATAATTCACCCCTCCACTTT. It is translated as CASSLTGQGASYNSPLHF.

The J gene is TRBJ2-7, the V gene TRBV19; 9 bases align to TRBD2. With 7 bases clipped from V and 1 base from J, the junction kept 5 bases outside the gene matches. Germline values: CDR1 LNHDA, CDR2 SQIVND (reference sequence). The CDR3 has 14 residues. The CDR3 DNA is TGTGCCAGTAAGGCGGGAGGGCCGTCCTACGAGCAGTACTTC. Protein sequence: CASKAGGPSYEQYF.

The chain recombines TRBV1 with TRBJ1-2; the table names TRBD1, a call not compared with the DNA. TRBV1 is tagged as a pseudogene. This CDR3 spans 11 amino acids. The CDR3 DNA reads as TGCACCAGTACAGGGGTTGGAGGCTACACCTTC. Residues: CTSTGVGGYTF.

The chain carries TRBV19 and TRBJ1-5; 8 positions agree with TRBD1. V lost 6 bases and J lost 7; bases outside the gene matches: 11. Germline V CDR1 and CDR2: LNHDA, SQIVND (reference sequence). The CDR3 consists of 15 residues. CDR3 protein: CASSPETGGYQPQHF. The CDR3 nucleotides are TGTGCCAGTAGCCCCGAAACAGGGGGGTACCAGCCCCAGCATTTT.

This clone was seen more than once but under ten times. The J gene is TRBJ2-7, the V gene TRBV4-1; 7 bases agree with TRBD2. The CDR3 totals 14 residues. Germline values: CDR1 MGHRA, CDR2 YSYEKL. With 4 bases clipped from V and 0 bases from J, the junction kept 3 bases outside the gene matches. CDR3 protein: CASSPSGNSYEQYF. The CDR3 DNA is TGCGCCAGCAGCCCTAGCGGCAACTCCTACGAGCAGTACTTC.

This chain uses TRBV7-2 with TRBJ1-5; weak D call: TRBD1 (5 bases). This CDR3 spans 16 amino acids. CDR1 is SGHTA and CDR2 is FQGNSA in the germline V gene. Trimming stripped 5 bases from V and 0 bases from J, with 14 bases between. CDR3 protein: CASSARGTYSNQPQHF. DNA of the CDR3: TGTGCCAGCAGCGCTCGCGGGACTTATAGCAATCAGCCCCAGCATTTT.

This rearrangement joins TRBV4-1 to TRBJ1-5; 7 nucleotides align to TRBD1. CDR3 length equals 15 residues. Germline CDR1 MGHRA, CDR2 YSYEKL. Trimming took 2 bases from V and 3 from J; bases not matched to a gene: 4. The CDR3 sequence is CASSQWGQLNQPQHF. CDR3 nucleotide sequence: TGCGCCAGCAGCCAATGGGGACAGCTCAATCAGCCCCAGCATTTT.

The chain links TRBV29-1 to TRBJ2-3; 7 positions agree with TRBD2. Germline V CDR1 and CDR2: SQVTM, ANQGSEA. Unmatched junction bases numbered 5, after V lost 7 bases and J lost 4 bases. This CDR3 comprises 12 residues. Here the CDR3 DNA reads TGCAGCGCGCGCCTAGCGGCAGATACGCAGTATTTT. This codes for CSARLAADTQYF.

J is TRBJ2-7 and V is TRBV2; 13 bases match TRBD2. From germline, CDR1 is SNHLY and CDR2 FYNNEI. Germline trimming cut 8 bases from V and 6 bases from J; bases unmatched to any gene: 7. The CDR3 consists of 14 residues. In nucleotides, the CDR3 is TGTGCCAGCCATGCCGGACTAGCGGGAGTCGAGCAGTACTTC. Protein sequence: CASHAGLAGVEQYF.

The V gene is TRBV5-1, the J gene TRBJ2-5; D call uncertain. In germline, CDR1 is SGHRS, CDR2 YFSETQ. Deletions cut 5 bases from V and 4 bases from J, with 6 bases between. The CDR3 is 11 amino acids. This CDR3 reads CASRSRETQYF. CDR3 DNA: TGCGCCAGCAGGTCTAGAGAGACCCAGTACTTC.

This chain joins TRBV28 and TRBJ1-5, with TRBD1 identical over 10 bases. In germline, CDR1 is MDHEN, CDR2 SYDVKM. The CDR3 is 19 residues long. V gave up 3 bases and J gave up 6 bases; unmatched junction bases: 17. The CDR3 nucleotides are TGTGCCAGCAGTTTTTTTCAGTTGGCGGAGGGACAGGGGTTTCAGCCCCAGCATTTT. Translating it yields CASSFFQLAEGQGFQPQHF.